Each of the 20 T cell receptor beta chains below was sequenced from the same sample in a study of blood T cells in healthy people across ages. A second PCR of roughly 7 to 11 cycles used a sample-barcoded 5' primer and a J-beta primer mix. A single record per CDR3 protein comes from TCRdb applying MiXCR to the 5' RACE reads. This repertoire shows 1.4 million to 1.5 million distinct CDR3 sequences, 40% to 50% found once; its top ten account for roughly 7.7%. What was sequenced was blood. The receptors here all came from a woman younger than 30 in good health.

The chain is built from TRBV29-1 and TRBJ2-3, with D unresolved. V lost 4 bases and J lost 1, with 6 bases in between. This CDR3 region has 12 residues. Germline V gene data show CDR1 as SQVTM and CDR2 as ANQGSEA. CDR3 bases: TGCAGCGTTGCGGACGGCACAGATACGCAGTATTTT. This codes for CSVADGTDTQYF.

The chain combines TRBV3-1 with TRBJ1-6; no clear D gene. The CDR3 runs 13 residues. Germline V gives CDR1 LGHDT, CDR2 YNNKEL (reference sequence). V dropped 8 bases and J dropped 7 bases, with 12 bases sitting between them. DNA of the CDR3: TGTGCCAGCCGAAGTAATTGGAATTCACCCCTCCACTTT. Protein: CASRSNWNSPLHF.

This clonotype was seen only a few times. The V call is TRBV2, the J call TRBJ2-5, with a weak D call TRBD2 (6 bases). Deletions cut 2 bases from V and 2 bases from J, with 18 bases between. In germline, CDR1 is SNHLY, CDR2 FYNNEI. The CDR3 is made up of 17 amino acids. The CDR3 is CASSEPPARGKQETQYF. The CDR3 bases are TGTGCCAGCAGTGAACCCCCTGCGCGGGGAAAGCAAGAGACCCAGTACTTC.

The chain joins TRBV15 to TRBJ2-5, with 8 bases matching TRBD2. Germline CDR1 reads LNHNV; CDR2 reads YYDKDF (reference sequence). The CDR3 loop spans 14 amino acids. The V gene end was trimmed by 3 bases and the J gene end by 3 bases; junction bases not matched to a gene: 3. CDR3: CATSSPGLEETQYF. CDR3 coding DNA: TGTGCCACCAGCAGTCCGGGACTAGAAGAGACCCAGTACTTC.

This clonotype appeared a few times. The chain couples TRBV7-8 to TRBJ1-2; possibly TRBD1 for D (6 bases). CDR1 is SGHVS, CDR2 FQNEAQ, per germline. Between the trimmed V and J ends, which lost 4 bases and 10 bases, there was a span of 10 bases. The CDR3 runs 11 residues. The CDR3 nucleotides read TGTGCCAGCAGCTCACGGACAGACTACACCTTC. Its translation: CASSSRTDYTF. Full variable domain (missing parts from reference TRBV7-8 and TRBJ1-2): GAGVSQSPRYKVAKRGQDVALRCDPISGHVSLFWYQQALGQGPEFLTYFQNEAQLDKSGLPSDRFFAERPEGSVSTLKIQRTQQEDSAVYLCASSSRTDYTFGSGTRLTVV.

Only a few counts were recorded for this clonotype. The CDR3 protein is CASSQEPASYEQYF. In nucleotides, the CDR3 is TGCGCCAGCAGCCAAGAACCGGCGAGCTACGAGCAGTACTTC. The chain joins TRBV4-1 to TRBJ2-7; D ambiguous. CDR3 size: 14 residues. Germline V gives CDR1 MGHRA, CDR2 YSYEKL. V lost 0 bases and J lost 3, with 9 bases in between.

The chain joins TRBV20-1 to TRBJ1-6, with D unclear. This CDR3 comprises 15 residues. V lost 0 bases and J lost 0, with 6 bases in between. From germline, CDR1 is DFQATT and CDR2 SNEGSKA (reference sequence). In DNA form, the CDR3 reads TGCAGTGCTAGAGATAGGAGCTCCTATAATTCACCCCTCCACTTT. Translation: CSARDRSSYNSPLHF.

The rearrangement links TRBV5-5 to TRBJ1-4; D possibly corresponds to TRBD1 (6 bases). The germline gives CDR1 SGHKS, CDR2 YYEKEE (reference sequence). The CDR3 is 16 residues long. Trimming stripped 1 base from V and 8 bases from J, with 18 bases between. The CDR3 region is CASSLTTGGAEEKLFF. DNA of the CDR3: TGTGCCAGCAGCTTGACGACTGGGGGCGCAGAAGAAAAACTGTTTTTT.

This clonotype appeared once. This chain connects TRBV9 to TRBJ2-7; D uncertain. CDR1 is SGDLS, CDR2 YYNGEE, per germline. Trimming took 0 bases from V and 6 from J, leaving 7 bases between them. The CDR3 is 12 residues long. CDR3 amino acids: CASSVGGSEQYF. CDR3 coding DNA: TGTGCCAGCAGCGTAGGAGGAAGCGAGCAGTACTTC.

In this sample, this clonotype turned up a few times. The V call is TRBV20-1, the J call TRBJ1-2; possible D gene TRBD1, 5 bases. This CDR3 comprises 16 residues. In germline, CDR1 is DFQATT, CDR2 SNEGSKA (reference sequence). V dropped 0 bases and J dropped 2 bases, with 16 bases sitting between them. The CDR3 loop is CSAREGGKGMNYGYTF. Here the CDR3 DNA reads TGCAGTGCTAGAGAGGGGGGGAAGGGGATGAACTATGGCTACACCTTC.

The table lists this clonotype with many counts. This chain joins TRBV20-1 and TRBJ1-5; D is unresolved. The CDR3 contains 12 residues. Germline V gene lookup returns CDR1 DFQATT and CDR2 SNEGSKA (reference sequence). The V end was cut by 6 bases, the J end by 4 bases, with 10 bases between. CDR3 residues: CSAADGNQPQHF. CDR3 nucleotide sequence: TGCAGTGCCGCGGACGGGAATCAGCCCCAGCATTTT.

This clonotype was counted between two and nine times. V is TRBV28 and J is TRBJ2-3; D gene ambiguous. Germline V gene data show CDR1 as MDHEN and CDR2 as SYDVKM. CDR3 length: 16 amino acids. Trimming took off 3 bases at V and 3 bases at J, with 16 bases between the two ends. The CDR3 reads CASSFRWGEQTDTQYF. The CDR3 DNA reads as TGTGCCAGCAGTTTTAGGTGGGGTGAACAGACAGATACGCAGTATTTT.

As regards this clonotype: The junction does not match germline at one end; this may be a read error. The J gene is TRBJ2-5, the V gene TRBV6-5; perhaps TRBD1 as D (7 bases). Germline lookup yields CDR1 MNHEY and CDR2 SVGAGI. This CDR3 has 12 amino acids. The CDR3 DNA reads as TGTACCAGCAGGAGGGACAGCGAGACCCAGTACTTC. This sequence encodes CTSRRDSETQYF.

This clonotype was observed a few times. The rearrangement joins TRBV25-1 to TRBJ2-6; the D gene could be TRBD1 or TRBD2 (6 bases each). The V end was cut by 2 bases, the J end by 2 bases, with 13 bases between. The CDR3 contains 17 residues. Looked up from germline, CDR1 is MGHDK and CDR2 is SYGVNS. The CDR3 reads CASSEPEGGPGANVLTF. The CDR3 region has the DNA TGTGCCAGCAGTGAACCCGAAGGGGGGCCTGGGGCCAACGTCCTGACTTTC.

The chain couples TRBV29-1 to TRBJ2-5, with 8 bases aligning to TRBD2. Trimming at V came to 4 bases and at J to 10 bases, leaving 5 bases not matched to a gene. Germline values: CDR1 SQVTM, CDR2 ANQGSEA. CDR3 length equals 11 residues. The CDR3 coding sequence is TGCAGCGTTGTAGCGGGGAGAGACCAGTACTTC. As protein: CSVVAGRDQYF.

As for this clonotype: A junction boundary mismatches the germline segment, possibly from a read error. This chain uses TRBV10-3 with TRBJ2-3, with D perhaps matching TRBD1 (5 bases). Per the germline V gene, CDR1 is ENHRY and CDR2 is SYGVKD. CDR3 length: 14 residues. The CDR3 spells CVISGAGGTDTQYF. The CDR3 DNA sequence: TGTGTCATCAGTGGGGCAGGAGGCACAGATACGCAGTATTTT.

The sample holds a few counts of this clonotype. This rearrangement joins TRBV27 to TRBJ1-2, with 9 positions matching TRBD1. V trimming: 4 bases; J trimming: 2 bases; junction bases outside the gene matches: 8. This CDR3 has 16 amino acids. In germline, CDR1 is MNHEY, CDR2 SMNVEV (reference sequence). In nucleotides, the CDR3 is TGTGCCAGCAGTTCCTTCGGACAGGGGCGAAACTATGGCTACACCTTC. Translated, it gives CASSSFGQGRNYGYTF.

This clonotype was seen only a few times. V gene TRBV5-1 combines with J gene TRBJ2-3; TRBD2 might be the D (5 bases). Germline V gives CDR1 SGHRS, CDR2 YFSETQ. The CDR3 totals 15 residues. The V and J ends lost 0 bases and 6 bases respectively, with 14 bases between them. CDR3 protein: CASSLVAGLRDTQYF. The CDR3 DNA reads as TGCGCCAGCAGCTTGGTCGCGGGCCTCAGGGATACGCAGTATTTT.

This clonotype appeared once. The chain employs TRBV9 and TRBJ1-2; 7 bases agree with TRBD1. The CDR3 length is 13 residues. The V gene end was trimmed by 4 bases and the J gene end by 8 bases; junction bases not matched to a gene: 8. CDR1 is SGDLS and CDR2 is YYNGEE in the germline V gene. CDR3 residues: CASSLQGSPGYTF. The DNA of the CDR3 is TGTGCCAGCAGCCTACAGGGGTCCCCCGGCTACACCTTC.

The chain is built from TRBV20-1 and TRBJ1-5; D might be TRBD1 (6 bases). The germline CDR1 and CDR2 sequences are DFQATT and SNEGSKA (reference sequence). V was pared by 4 bases and J by 2 bases, with 12 bases between. This CDR3 is 14 amino acids long. Here the CDR3 DNA reads TGCAGTGCTACCGGACAGACCCGCAATCAGCCCCAGCATTTT. Its translation is CSATGQTRNQPQHF.